The clone carrying this TCR beta chain was found a few times. The antigen remains undetermined. Only in-frame clones appear in the TCRdb table, and some are missing; sequencing was by immunoSEQ multiplex PCR. The table has some 1,100,000 clones, about 80% seen once. These data belong to a study of shared clonotypes between healthy human individuals. Recent vaccinations or acute infections were absent in the healthy HIV-negative adult donors. In germline, CDR1 is LGHNA, CDR2 YNFKEQ. Trimming at V came to 4 bases and at J to 4 bases, leaving 6 bases not matched to a gene. The CDR3 extends over 15 amino acids. Study observations and caveats: Roughly 5% of naive CD4 clonotypes were common to a handful of donors.

The receptor's source is a man aged 18-30 years in good health. Some clones in this sample may be carry-over from other donors' samples. The specimen was memory CD4+ T cells from PBMCs. Subset denoted: CD45RA-negative fraction. The chain uses TRBV4-2 and TRBJ2-7, with 11 positions matching TRBD1. CDR3 amino acids: CASSLEDRGLYEQYF. For the CDR3, the DNA is TGTGCCAGCAGCCTTGAGGACAGGGGGCTATACGAGCAGTACTTC.